The clone carrying this T cell receptor (beta chain) was counted a few times. Its specificity is not known. The data are from a study of regulatory T cells in long-lasting Graves disease. Findings and limits, study-wide: In persistent patients, shared public clonotypes (more than 2,500) outnumbered those in new patients (around 1,000).

Trimming stripped 0 bases from V and 4 bases from J, with 10 bases between. Germline V CDR1 and CDR2: SGHRS, YFSETQ. The CDR3 runs to 14 residues. The TCR beta library used iRepertoire HTBI primers with Arm-PCR amplification of CDR3. MiXCR, run by TCRdb on the multiplex PCR reads, gives a single entry per CDR3 protein. The table has 250,000 to 300,000 distinct CDR3 sequences, roughly a fifth seen once. Time point described: persistent/refractory GD, antithyroid drugs over 5 years with positive TRAb. After RNA was extracted from PBMCs, the TCR library was made from it. The sample was peripheral blood mononuclear cells (PBMCs), taken when the disease was refractory, from a patient treated with antithyroid drugs. This TCR was recovered from a female donor with Graves disease. The chain couples TRBV5-1 to TRBJ2-5, with D unclear. CDR3 in amino acids: CASSLVPWGETQYF. In nucleotides, the CDR3 is TGCGCCAGCAGCTTGGTGCCCTGGGGAGAGACCCAGTACTTC.